These T cell receptor beta chains were read from a single sample in a study of blood T cell repertoires in COVID-19. This table comes from immunoSEQ multiplex PCR, and its TCRdb copy is limited to in-frame clones, with some not included. This table holds about 140,000 clones, around three quarters found once. The sequenced sample was peripheral blood. These receptors all come from a man in his fifties with acute or convalescent COVID-19. The CDR3 runs from the conserved cysteine through the conserved F or W. Fields, in order: V gene, J gene, clone size, D gene, CDR3 DNA, CDR3 protein. A D gene is named only where the DNA matches it firmly. Part of the rows lack a size; the others show once, few, many or a class for expanded clones.

V gene: TRBV7-2; J gene: TRBJ2-5; clone size: .; D gene: TRBD1; CDR3 DNA: TGTGCCAGCAGGCGGGACAGGGGACAAGAGACCCAGTACTTC; CDR3 protein: CASRRDRGQETQYF
V gene: TRBV9; J gene: TRBJ1-2; clone size: .; D gene: TRBD1; CDR3 DNA: TGTGCCAGCAGCCTAAGGGACAGTGTCCCATATGGCTACACCTTC; CDR3 protein: CASSLRDSVPYGYTF
V gene: TRBV27; J gene: TRBJ1-6; clone size: few; D gene: .; CDR3 DNA: TGTGCCAGCAGGTTACAGGGAAGCTCCTATAATTCACCCCTCCACTTT; CDR3 protein: CASRLQGSSYNSPLHF
V gene: TRBV5-1; J gene: TRBJ1-1; clone size: few; D gene: TRBD1; CDR3 DNA: TGCGCCAGCAGTCGAGATACAGGGGGCACTGAAGCTTTCTTT; CDR3 protein: CASSRDTGGTEAFF
V gene: TRBV21-1; J gene: TRBJ2-2; clone size: .; D gene: .; CDR3 DNA: TGTGCCAGCAGCATCCGACGGGTGAACACCGGGGAGCTGTTTTTT; CDR3 protein: CASSIRRVNTGELFF
V gene: TRBV7-6; J gene: TRBJ2-1; clone size: once; D gene: TRBD2; CDR3 DNA: TGTGCCAGCAGCCCCGGGGGGGGCCCCCTCAATGAGCAGTTCTTC; CDR3 protein: CASSPGGGPLNEQFF
V gene: TRBV10-2; J gene: TRBJ2-5; clone size: once; D gene: TRBD2; CDR3 DNA: TGCGCCAGCCGGGGGGGAGAGACCCAGTACTTC; CDR3 protein: CASRGGETQYF
V gene: TRBV15; J gene: TRBJ2-1; clone size: .; D gene: TRBD2; CDR3 DNA: TGTGCCACCAGCAGAGTGGGGGGGGGTTATAATGAGCAGTTCTTC; CDR3 protein: CATSRVGGGYNEQFF
V gene: TRBV10-3; J gene: TRBJ2-3; clone size: .; D gene: TRBD2; CDR3 DNA: TGTGCCATGGCGGGGGGCTCCATCACAGATACGCAGTATTTT; CDR3 protein: CAMAGGSITDTQYF
V gene: TRBV2; J gene: TRBJ2-1; clone size: .; D gene: .; CDR3 DNA: TGTGCCAGCAGCATTAGCGGCGACAATGAGCAGTTCTTC; CDR3 protein: CASSISGDNEQFF
V gene: TRBV21-1; J gene: TRBJ2-5; clone size: .; D gene: .; CDR3 DNA: TGTGCCAGCAGCAAAACAGGGGGGATTTCGGAAGAGACCCAGTACTTC; CDR3 protein: CASSKTGGISEETQYF
V gene: TRBV30; J gene: TRBJ2-3; clone size: .; D gene: .; CDR3 DNA: TGTGCCTGGAGCAGACTAGATACGCAGTATTTT; CDR3 protein: CAWSRLDTQYF
V gene: TRBV5-1; J gene: TRBJ2-1; clone size: once; D gene: .; CDR3 DNA: TGCGCCAGCAGCTTGGTTGGGGGGAGTTACAATGAGCAGTTCTTC; CDR3 protein: CASSLVGGSYNEQFF
V gene: TRBV5-1; J gene: TRBJ2-3; clone size: .; D gene: TRBD1; CDR3 DNA: TGCGCCAGCCTGAAGACAGGGGGAGAGACAGATACGCAGTATTTT; CDR3 protein: CASLKTGGETDTQYF
V gene: TRBV7-6; J gene: TRBJ2-5; clone size: once; D gene: TRBD2; CDR3 DNA: TGTGCCAGCAGCTTAGTGGGGGGGATGGAGACCCAGTACTTC; CDR3 protein: CASSLVGGMETQYF
V gene: TRBV11-2; J gene: TRBJ2-3; clone size: .; D gene: .; CDR3 DNA: TGTGCCAGCAGCTTAGCGGGGGTTACTTCTAGCACAGATACGCAGTATTTT; CDR3 protein: CASSLAGVTSSTDTQYF
V gene: TRBV30; J gene: TRBJ2-4; clone size: .; D gene: TRBD2; CDR3 DNA: TGTGCCTGGAGTGTACTGCCCCTAGCGGGAGCGGGGACCAAAAACATTCAGTACTTC; CDR3 protein: CAWSVLPLAGAGTKNIQYF
V gene: TRBV10-3; J gene: TRBJ1-3; clone size: once; D gene: TRBD1; CDR3 DNA: TGTGCCGCCTGGACAGGGGAAGGGTCTGGAAACACCATATATTTT; CDR3 protein: CAAWTGEGSGNTIYF
V gene: TRBV10-3; J gene: TRBJ1-3; clone size: .; D gene: .; CDR3 DNA: TGTGCCATCAGTTCCCCCGTAAACTCTGGAAACACCATATATTTT; CDR3 protein: CAISSPVNSGNTIYF
V gene: TRBV11-2; J gene: TRBJ2-2; clone size: .; D gene: .; CDR3 DNA: TGTGCCAGCAGCTTAGCGCTGGCCACCGGGGAGCTGTTTTTT; CDR3 protein: CASSLALATGELFF
V gene: TRBV18; J gene: TRBJ2-3; clone size: .; D gene: .; CDR3 DNA: TGTGCCAGCTCACCACCTGTAGCTGCAGATACGCAGTATTTT; CDR3 protein: CASSPPVAADTQYF
V gene: TRBV5-6; J gene: TRBJ1-6; clone size: .; D gene: TRBD1; CDR3 DNA: TGTGCCAGCAGCTTGGAAGGGGACAGATATAATTCACCCCTCCACTTT; CDR3 protein: CASSLEGDRYNSPLHF
V gene: TRBV24-1; J gene: TRBJ2-5; clone size: .; D gene: .; CDR3 DNA: TGTGCCACCAGTGATTCGCTAACTTGGGAGACCCAGTACTTC; CDR3 protein: CATSDSLTWETQYF
V gene: TRBV5-1; J gene: TRBJ1-6; clone size: few; D gene: .; CDR3 DNA: TGCGCCAGCAGCTCGGACAACTCCTATAATTCACCCCTCCACTTT; CDR3 protein: CASSSDNSYNSPLHF
V gene: TRBV30; J gene: TRBJ1-5; clone size: .; D gene: TRBD1; CDR3 DNA: TGTGCCTGGAGTGTAAACAGGGGAGATCAGCCCCAGCATTTT; CDR3 protein: CAWSVNRGDQPQHF
V gene: TRBV5-4; J gene: TRBJ2-7; clone size: many; D gene: TRBD1; CDR3 DNA: TGTGCCAGCAGCCCCTACCGGGACAGCTACGAGCAGTACTTC; CDR3 protein: CASSPYRDSYEQYF
V gene: TRBV10-3; J gene: TRBJ2-5; clone size: .; D gene: TRBD2; CDR3 DNA: TGTGCCATCAGGGCCGGGACTAGCGGAGAGACCCAGTACTTC; CDR3 protein: CAIRAGTSGETQYF
V gene: TRBV27; J gene: TRBJ1-1; clone size: .; D gene: TRBD1; CDR3 DNA: TGTGCCAGCAGTTTTGGGGCTTTACAGGGGTGGCGGACTGAAGCTTTCTTT; CDR3 protein: CASSFGALQGWRTEAFF
V gene: TRBV24-1; J gene: TRBJ2-3; clone size: .; D gene: TRBD1; CDR3 DNA: TGTGCCACCAGTGAACCAGGGGGCCTTTCCCAATATACGCAGTATTTT; CDR3 protein: CATSEPGGLSQYTQYF
V gene: TRBV19; J gene: TRBJ1-6; clone size: .; D gene: .; CDR3 DNA: TGTGCCACCACCCAAGCGGGGAATTCACCCCTCCACTTT; CDR3 protein: CATTQAGNSPLHF
V gene: TRBV14; J gene: TRBJ1-1; clone size: .; D gene: .; CDR3 DNA: TGTGCCAGCAGCCGGAGCCCAAACACTGAAGCTTTCTTT; CDR3 protein: CASSRSPNTEAFF
V gene: TRBV2; J gene: TRBJ1-2; clone size: .; D gene: TRBD1; CDR3 DNA: TGTGCCAGCATTCAAGACAGGGGCGGCTACACCTTC; CDR3 protein: CASIQDRGGYTF
V gene: TRBV10-3; J gene: TRBJ1-6; clone size: .; D gene: TRBD1; CDR3 DNA: TGTGCCATCAGTGAGGACAGGGTAATTTCACCCCTCCACTTT; CDR3 protein: CAISEDRVISPLHF
V gene: TRBV10-2; J gene: TRBJ1-1; clone size: .; D gene: .; CDR3 DNA: TGCGCCAGCAGCGGGGGGAGCACTGAAGCTTTCTTT; CDR3 protein: CASSGGSTEAFF
V gene: TRBV27; J gene: TRBJ2-5; clone size: .; D gene: .; CDR3 DNA: TGTGCCAGCAGCCCTATTTCGTTCGGGGAGACCCAGTACTTC; CDR3 protein: CASSPISFGETQYF
V gene: TRBV6-2/TRBV6-3; J gene: TRBJ1-1; clone size: .; D gene: TRBD1; CDR3 DNA: TGTGCCAGCAGTTTGAGGGACAGACCTTTCTTT; CDR3 protein: CASSLRDRPFF
V gene: TRBV6-4; J gene: TRBJ2-1; clone size: few; D gene: TRBD2; CDR3 DNA: TGTGCCAGCAGTGACTCTCGGGCTAGCGGGGAGAATGAGCAGTTCTTC; CDR3 protein: CASSDSRASGENEQFF
V gene: TRBV24-1; J gene: TRBJ2-3; clone size: .; D gene: TRBD1; CDR3 DNA: TGTGCCACCAGTGATTCCAGACAGGGTGGAGATACGCAGTATTTT; CDR3 protein: CATSDSRQGGDTQYF
V gene: TRBV9; J gene: TRBJ1-1; clone size: .; D gene: .; CDR3 DNA: TGTGCCAGCAGCCCGTGGGGGGATGACACTGAAGCTTTCTTT; CDR3 protein: CASSPWGDDTEAFF
V gene: TRBV5-1; J gene: TRBJ2-1; clone size: .; D gene: TRBD1; CDR3 DNA: TGCGCCAGCAGCTTGGCCGGGACAGGGGCGGTCAATGAGCAGTTCTTC; CDR3 protein: CASSLAGTGAVNEQFF
V gene: TRBV19; J gene: TRBJ1-2; clone size: once; D gene: .; CDR3 DNA: TGTGCCAGTAGTATATCTCACAGCCCGGACTATGGCTACACCTTC; CDR3 protein: CASSISHSPDYGYTF
V gene: TRBV2; J gene: TRBJ2-3; clone size: .; D gene: TRBD2; CDR3 DNA: TGTGCCAGCAGGGGGACTAGCGGGGGAGTCCAGTATTTT; CDR3 protein: CASRGTSGGVQYF
V gene: TRBV5-1; J gene: TRBJ2-5; clone size: .; D gene: .; CDR3 DNA: TGCGCCAGCAGCTTACAGGGATTCCAAGAGACCCAGTACTTC; CDR3 protein: CASSLQGFQETQYF
V gene: TRBV20-1; J gene: TRBJ1-2; clone size: few; D gene: TRBD1; CDR3 DNA: TGCAGTGCTAGTTTGACTACAGGGGGCTCTGGCTACACCTTC; CDR3 protein: CSASLTTGGSGYTF
V gene: TRBV4-1; J gene: TRBJ1-2; clone size: .; D gene: .; CDR3 DNA: TGCGCCAGCAGCCAAGTTTCGGGGGAAGGGGACTATGGCTACACCTTC; CDR3 protein: CASSQVSGEGDYGYTF
V gene: TRBV3-1/TRBV3-2; J gene: TRBJ2-3; clone size: .; D gene: .; CDR3 DNA: TGTGCCAGCAGCCAAGAGGGCTCAGATACGCAGTATTTT; CDR3 protein: CASSQEGSDTQYF
V gene: TRBV10-3; J gene: TRBJ1-1; clone size: once; D gene: .; CDR3 DNA: TGTGCCACCAACCCGGCCGGGGGTGTAGGCACTGAAGCTTTCTTT; CDR3 protein: CATNPAGGVGTEAFF
V gene: TRBV7-8; J gene: TRBJ2-7; clone size: .; D gene: TRBD1; CDR3 DNA: TGTGCCACCCGCTCAGGGGGTAACGAGCAGTACTTC; CDR3 protein: CATRSGGNEQYF
V gene: TRBV7-8; J gene: TRBJ2-3; clone size: .; D gene: TRBD2; CDR3 DNA: TGTGCCAGCAGCTTAGTAAGCGGGGGGGCCGGGGAAGATACGCAGTATTTT; CDR3 protein: CASSLVSGGAGEDTQYF
V gene: TRBV29-1; J gene: TRBJ2-1; clone size: .; D gene: .; CDR3 DNA: TGCAGCGTTCGACAGAGCTCCTACAATGAGCAGTTCTTC; CDR3 protein: CSVRQSSYNEQFF
V gene: TRBV5-1; J gene: TRBJ2-6; clone size: .; D gene: .; CDR3 DNA: TGCGCCAGCAGCGGCGACATCTCTGGGGCCAACGTCCTGACTTTC; CDR3 protein: CASSGDISGANVLTF
V gene: TRBV4-2; J gene: TRBJ2-1; clone size: .; D gene: TRBD2; CDR3 DNA: TGTGCCAGCAGCCAAGTCCTAGCGGGGGCCCTTCACAATGAGCAGTTCTTC; CDR3 protein: CASSQVLAGALHNEQFF
V gene: TRBV3-1/TRBV3-2; J gene: TRBJ1-1; clone size: once; D gene: .; CDR3 DNA: TGTGCCAGCAGCCAATGGTCGAGCAGGCCGAACACTGAAGCTTTCTTT; CDR3 protein: CASSQWSSRPNTEAFF
V gene: TRBV18; J gene: TRBJ1-4; clone size: .; D gene: .; CDR3 DNA: TGTGCCAGCTCACCAGGGACATGGGAAAAACTGTTTTTT; CDR3 protein: CASSPGTWEKLFF
V gene: TRBV23-1; J gene: TRBJ2-3; clone size: .; D gene: TRBD1; CDR3 DNA: TGCGCCAGCAGTCACCCCCGCCCGGGACAGGGCACAGATACGCAGTATTTT; CDR3 protein: CASSHPRPGQGTDTQYF
V gene: TRBV4-1; J gene: TRBJ1-6; clone size: .; D gene: TRBD1; CDR3 DNA: TGCGCCAGCAGCCAAGTGGGCAGGGGGCCTAGTACACCCCTCCACTTT; CDR3 protein: CASSQVGRGPSTPLHF
V gene: TRBV29-1; J gene: TRBJ1-5; clone size: .; D gene: TRBD1; CDR3 DNA: TGCAGCGTAGCGAACGACCAGGGACAGCAGCCCCAGCATTTT; CDR3 protein: CSVANDQGQQPQHF
V gene: TRBV4-2; J gene: TRBJ1-3; clone size: once; D gene: .; CDR3 DNA: TGTGCCAGCAGCCAAGATCGGGTGGTGTCTGGAAACACCATATATTTT; CDR3 protein: CASSQDRVVSGNTIYF
V gene: TRBV19; J gene: TRBJ1-5; clone size: .; D gene: .; CDR3 DNA: TGTGCCAGTAGTGAGAGCAATCAGCCCCAGCATTTT; CDR3 protein: CASSESNQPQHF